One sample yielded the 4 T cell receptor beta chains listed below, sequenced in a study of Graves' ophthalmopathy and Graves' hyperthyroidism. RNA transcripts were the source from which TCR beta CDR3 regions were amplified. RT-PCR was first run with HTBI primers, then multiplex PCR in a second round. TCRdb called the multiplex PCR reads again in MiXCR, with one record for every CDR3 protein. The sample holds under 200,000 distinct CDR3 sequences, 30% to 45% seen once. The material sequenced was peripheral blood. These receptors all stem from a woman between 40 and 50 years old with Graves' ophthalmopathy.

In the case of this clonotype: Germline is not matched at one junction end, which may reflect a read error. The chain links TRBV20-1 to TRBJ1-1; 7 nucleotides match TRBD1. This CDR3 spans 14 amino acids. Germline CDR1 is DFQATT and CDR2 is SNEGSKA (reference sequence). Written as DNA, the CDR3 is TGCAGTGCTGAGGACAGGTTAATGAACACTGAAGCTTTCTTC. It codes for CSAEDRLMNTEAFF.

The chain recombines TRBV7-2 with TRBJ2-5; weak D call: TRBD1 (6 bases). Per the germline V gene, CDR1 is SGHTA and CDR2 is FQGNSA. The CDR3 is made up of 16 amino acids. Deletions cut 2 bases from V and 8 bases from J, with 21 bases between. Here the CDR3 reads CASSLIGGGRLGTQYF. CDR3 bases: TGTGCCAGCAGCTTAATTGGGGGCGGCAGGTTAGGTACCCAGTACTTC. Full variable domain (outside the CDR3, taken from reference TRBV7-2 and TRBJ2-5): GAGVSQSPSNKVTEKGKDVELRCDPISGHTALYWYRQSLGQGLEFLIYFQGNSAPDKSGLPSDRFSAERTGGSVSTLTIQRTQQEDSAVYLCASSLIGGGRLGTQYFGPGTRLLVL.

This chain connects TRBV12-3 or TRBV12-4 to TRBJ1-2; unclear D gene. V gave up 5 bases and J gave up 8 bases, with 12 bases separating them. The CDR3 length is 12 residues. CDR3 residues: CASSQTGRGYTF. CDR3 sequence (DNA): TGTGCCAGCAGTCAGACCGGGCGGGGCTACACCTTC.

The CDR3 sequence: CASIKGSTGELFF. CDR3 nucleotide sequence: TGTGCCAGCATTAAGGGGAGCACCGGGGAGCTGTTTTTT. The J gene is TRBJ2-2, the V gene TRBV6-5; tentatively, D is TRBD1 or TRBD2 (5 bases each). With 7 bases removed from V and 4 bases from J, the gap between germline ends came to 10 bases. The CDR3 is made up of 13 amino acids. In germline, CDR1 is MNHEY, CDR2 SVGAGI.